One and the same sample provided the 7 T cell receptor beta chains below, sequenced in a study of beta chain features in type 1 diabetes. The authors reverse transcribed all of the isolated RNA, so sequencing captured expressed TCRB transcripts. The assay was immunoSEQ multiplex PCR, and TCRdb's table has in-frame clones only and misses some. The sample contains about 660,000 clones, over 13% of which appear only once. Study conclusions and caveats: Across all four CD4+ subsets, people with type 1 diabetes showed modestly shorter TCRB CDR3s.

The antigens of these receptors remain unknown. Sequenced sample: naive CD4+ T cells from blood. Receptor source: a young man with type 1 diabetes.

This chain joins TRBV30 and TRBJ1-4; D not certain. Germline CDR1 is GTSNPN and CDR2 is SVGIG (reference sequence). The V and J ends lost 3 bases and 5 bases respectively, with 10 bases between them. The CDR3 has 13 amino acids. The CDR3 protein is CAWSVAGNEKLFF. For the CDR3, the DNA is TGTGCCTGGAGCGTTGCAGGAAATGAAAAACTGTTTTTT. The whole variable domain, remainder taken from reference TRBV30 and TRBJ1-4, is SQTIHQWPATLVQPVGSPLSLECTVEGTSNPNLYWYRQAAGRGLQLLFYSVGIGQISSEVPQNLSASRPQDRQFILSSKKLLLSDSGFYLCAWSVAGNEKLFFGSGTQLSVL.

The genes are TRBV28 and TRBJ1-2; D perhaps matches TRBD1 (5 bases). The ends were cut back, 5 bases at V and 8 bases at J, with 18 bases in the middle. CDR3 size: 14 residues. Germline loops: CDR1 MDHEN, CDR2 SYDVKM. CDR3 nucleotides: TGTGCCAGCAGTCTCGACAGTATGAGTATGGGCTACACCTTC. It yields the protein CASSLDSMSMGYTF.

This clone came up a few times. V usage is TRBV4-3 and J usage is TRBJ2-3, with 8 bases that match TRBD1. The V segment lost 0 bases and the J segment 2 bases; nucleotides outside the gene matches: 4. Germline-derived CDR1 and CDR2 are LGHNA and YSLEER. The CDR3 sequence is 16 residues long. Here the CDR3 reads CASSQDFRGLTDTQYF. The CDR3, as DNA: TGCGCCAGCAGCCAAGATTTCAGGGGGCTCACAGATACGCAGTATTTT.

The chain joins TRBV11-2 to TRBJ2-4; TRBD1 matches at 7 bases. The CDR3 totals 14 residues. Germline trimming cut 1 base from V and 8 bases from J; bases unmatched to any gene: 5. From germline, CDR1 is SGHAT and CDR2 FQNNGV. The CDR3: CASSLGTGYDIQYF. CDR3 sequence (DNA): TGTGCCAGCAGCTTAGGGACAGGTTACGACATTCAGTACTTC.

This clone was seen a few times. The V gene is TRBV13, the J gene TRBJ1-6; D call uncertain. Trimming stripped 5 bases from V and 9 bases from J, with 11 bases between. Germline values: CDR1 PRHDT, CDR2 FYEKMQ (reference sequence). This CDR3 region has 13 residues. The CDR3 here is CASSPRPSSPLHF. The CDR3 DNA follows: TGTGCCAGCAGCCCCCGGCCGAGTTCACCCCTCCACTTT.

The rearrangement uses TRBV6-5 and TRBJ2-7, with unresolved D. This CDR3 is built from 16 residues. Germline-derived CDR1 and CDR2 are MNHEY and SVGAGI. Trimming shortened V by 0 bases and J by 2 bases, and 14 bases separated the two germline ends. The CDR3 DNA is TGTGCCAGCAGTTACTCCCGGAGCCGAGGAGCCTACGAGCAGTACTTC. Protein product: CASSYSRSRGAYEQYF.

V usage is TRBV29-1 and J usage is TRBJ1-1; D is perhaps TRBD1 (5 bases). CDR3 length equals 13 residues. Trimming pared 5 bases from V and 0 bases from J, leaving 10 bases between. Germline loops: CDR1 SQVTM, CDR2 ANQGSEA. The CDR3 DNA follows: TGCAGCGTTCGGGGCAGCCTGAACACTGAAGCTTTCTTT. It encodes CSVRGSLNTEAFF. Full variable domain (outside the CDR3, taken from reference TRBV29-1 and TRBJ1-1): SAVISQKPSRDICQRGTSLTIQCQVDSQVTMMFWYRQQPGQSLTLIATANQGSEATYESGFVIDKFPISRPNLTFSTLTVSNMSPEDSSIYLCSVRGSLNTEAFFGQGTRLTVV.